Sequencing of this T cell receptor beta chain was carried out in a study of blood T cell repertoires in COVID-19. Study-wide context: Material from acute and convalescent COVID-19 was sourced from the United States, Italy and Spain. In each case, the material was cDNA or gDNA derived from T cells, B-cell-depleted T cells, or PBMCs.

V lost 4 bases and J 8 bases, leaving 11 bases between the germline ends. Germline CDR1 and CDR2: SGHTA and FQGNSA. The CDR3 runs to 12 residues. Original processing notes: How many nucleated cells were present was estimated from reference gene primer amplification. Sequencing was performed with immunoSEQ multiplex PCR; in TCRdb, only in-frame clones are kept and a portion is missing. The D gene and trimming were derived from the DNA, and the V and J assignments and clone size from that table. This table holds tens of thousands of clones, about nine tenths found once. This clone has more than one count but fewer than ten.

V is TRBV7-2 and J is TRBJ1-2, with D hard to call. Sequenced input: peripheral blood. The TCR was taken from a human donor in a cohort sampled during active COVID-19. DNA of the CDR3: TGTGCCAGCAGCTGGGTAGGCGGCGGCTACACCTTC. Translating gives CASSWVGGGYTF.